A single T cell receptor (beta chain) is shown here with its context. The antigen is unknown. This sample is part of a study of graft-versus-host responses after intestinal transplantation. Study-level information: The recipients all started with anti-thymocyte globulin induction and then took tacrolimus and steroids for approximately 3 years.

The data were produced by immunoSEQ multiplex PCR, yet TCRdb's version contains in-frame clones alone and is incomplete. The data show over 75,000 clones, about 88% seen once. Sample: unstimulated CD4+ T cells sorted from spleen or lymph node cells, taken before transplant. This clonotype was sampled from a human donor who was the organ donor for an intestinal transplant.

CDR3 nucleotide sequence: TGTGCCAGCAGCCCGAGGGGGGGGAACTATGGCTACACCTTC. It specifies CASSPRGGNYGYTF. The rearrangement uses TRBV9 and TRBJ1-2, with D tentatively TRBD1 (6 bases). The CDR3 is 14 residues long. The germline V gene encodes CDR1 SGDLS and CDR2 YYNGEE. The V gene lost 4 bases and the J gene lost 2 bases, with 12 bases spanning the gap. Full variable domain (remainder filled in from reference TRBV9 and TRBJ1-2): DSGVTQTPKHLITATGQRVTLRCSPRSGDLSVYWYQQSLDQGLQFLIQYYNGEERAKGNILERFSAQQFPDLHSELNLSSLELGDSALYFCASSPRGGNYGYTFGSGTRLTVV.